This TCR beta chain was obtained from a study of T-cell reconstitution after alpha-beta-depleted transplantation in children. Trimming shortened V by 6 bases and J by 3 bases, and 15 bases separated the two germline ends. This CDR3 region has 14 residues. In germline, CDR1 is LNHDA, CDR2 SQIVND (reference sequence). The table lists this clonotype with many counts. Its antigen is still unknown. The study's findings and limits: When one year had passed after transplant, most T-cell counts and diversity came from newly produced T cells. After transplant, high TCRbeta diversity at day 60 in some patients arose from surviving recipient T cells and thymic progenitors. Where alpha-beta T cells came from about two months after transplant was reportedly several hundred expanded graft clones.

Preparation of the TCRbeta library was carried out with unique molecular identifiers. TCRdb ran MiXCR on the PCR reads and lists one entry per CDR3 protein. The repertoire consists of some 600,000 distinct CDR3 sequences, with roughly 13% occurring once and the leading ten covering around 2.2%. V usage is TRBV19 and J usage is TRBJ2-7; D could derive from TRBD1 or TRBD2 (5 bases each). The sequencing here drew on PBMCs, mostly from graft donor cells, taken 360 days after TCRalphabeta/CD19-depleted stem cell transplant. The TCR originated in a male patient between 5 and 17 years old who had a stem cell transplant for acute myeloid leukemia, so the T cells may come from the graft donor. The CDR3 here is CASRRDPTYYEQYF. The CDR3 region has the DNA TGTGCCAGTAGACGGGACCCCACGTACTACGAGCAGTACTTC.